The present entry profiles one T cell receptor (beta chain) with its context. There are a few counts of this clone. What antigen it recognizes has not been identified. Within one base of it there is no much larger clone, and no base qualities were kept. The immunoSEQ Assay, a bias-controlled multiplex PCR, was used to amplify TCRbeta CDR3 regions from genomic DNA. The study's own analysis went as follows. The number of nucleated cells in each sample was estimated from the amplification of reference gene primers within the assay. Sequence reads were collapsed and filtered to measure the absolute abundance of every unique TCRbeta CDR3 rearrangement. For each sample, productive Simpson clonality was calculated as the square root of Simpson's diversity index over productive rearrangements. Imported from immuneACCESS, the table was reduced by TCRdb to in-frame sequences with V and J called. These copies leave out some clones; in studies compared against another copy, an unresolved V gene accounts for under half, and the cause of the remainder is not known. For V, J and clone size, that table is used; D and trimming come from the DNA. Counted in this sample were 150,000 to 200,000 clones; around 87% of them appeared once. 2.5% of the sample belongs to the ten largest clones.

The data belong to a study of blood T cell repertoires in COVID-19 (dated by TCRdb to the early 2020s). With regard to the full study: Samples covering the acute and convalescent phases of COVID-19 were provided by collaborators in the United States, Italy and Spain. The material from the prospective study consisted of cDNA or gDNA derived from T cells, B-cell-depleted T cells, or PBMCs. The dataset comprised deeply sampled blood TCRbeta repertoires from subjects exposed to, actively infected with, or recovered from COVID-19. The repertoires were released in a freely available public database meant as a resource for research on the immune response to SARS-CoV-2. Samples came from the ongoing ImmuneRACE study (first 160 participants) plus 1,254 subjects from 6 global collaborators. Nearly every sample came with metadata listing a de-identified subject ID, COVID-19 status, age in years and sex. Where available, HLA class I and class II types were taken from metadata supplied by the sample provider and were not determined by assay-based typing.

Each collaborating institution followed its own protocols to collect whole blood in K2EDTA tubes. For TCRbeta analysis, collaborator samples were shipped as frozen whole blood, as isolated PBMCs, or as DNA extracted from either sample type. The study at large found these results: Clinical and demographic metadata were provided uncurated, with the amount varying by source and participant.

The receptor was derived from a man between 35 and 55 years old with active or convalescent COVID-19. Sequenced input: peripheral blood.

The sequenced DNA: TGTGCCAGCAGCCTAGCGGGGATTAATGAAAAACTGTTTTTT. The resulting protein is CASSLAGINEKLFF. Rearrangement joined TRBV3-1 (or the pseudogene TRBV3-2) to TRBJ1-4; too little of a D gene remains to name it. Cut back by 4 bases and 4 bases, the V and J ends lie 10 bases apart. From cysteine to phenylalanine, the CDR3 is 14 amino acids long. Of all the DNA, just the CDR3 is kept, 42 bases in frame from base 1. CDR1 is given as LGHDT and CDR2 as YNNKEL, both from the germline V gene (reference sequence).